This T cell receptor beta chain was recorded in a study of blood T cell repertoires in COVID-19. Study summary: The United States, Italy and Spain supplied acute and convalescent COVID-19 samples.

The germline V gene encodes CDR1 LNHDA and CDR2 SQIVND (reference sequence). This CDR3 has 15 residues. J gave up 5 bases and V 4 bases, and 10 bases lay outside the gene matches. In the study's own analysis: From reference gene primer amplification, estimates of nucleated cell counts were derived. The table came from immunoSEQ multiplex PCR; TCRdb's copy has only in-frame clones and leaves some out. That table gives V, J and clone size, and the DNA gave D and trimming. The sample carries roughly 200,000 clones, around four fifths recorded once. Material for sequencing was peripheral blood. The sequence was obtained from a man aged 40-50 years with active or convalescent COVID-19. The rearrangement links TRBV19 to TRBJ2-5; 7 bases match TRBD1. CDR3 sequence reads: CASSNAGGRSETQYF. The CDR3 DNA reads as TGTGCCAGTAGTAACGCAGGGGGTCGGAGTGAGACCCAGTACTTC.